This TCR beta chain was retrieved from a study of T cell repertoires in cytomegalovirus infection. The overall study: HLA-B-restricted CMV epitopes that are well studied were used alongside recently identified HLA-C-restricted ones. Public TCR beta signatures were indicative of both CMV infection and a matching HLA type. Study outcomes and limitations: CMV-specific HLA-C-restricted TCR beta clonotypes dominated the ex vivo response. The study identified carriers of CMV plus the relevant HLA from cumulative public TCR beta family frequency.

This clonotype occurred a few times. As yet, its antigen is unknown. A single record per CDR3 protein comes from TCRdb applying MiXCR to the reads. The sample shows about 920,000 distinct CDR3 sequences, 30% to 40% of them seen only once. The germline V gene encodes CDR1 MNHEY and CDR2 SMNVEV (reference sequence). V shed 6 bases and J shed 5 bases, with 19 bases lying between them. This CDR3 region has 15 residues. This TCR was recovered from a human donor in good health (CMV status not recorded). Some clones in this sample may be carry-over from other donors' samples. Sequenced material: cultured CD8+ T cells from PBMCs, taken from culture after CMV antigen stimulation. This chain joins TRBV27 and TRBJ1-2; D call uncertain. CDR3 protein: CASRHGVALGYGYTF. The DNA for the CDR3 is TGTGCCAGCAGACACGGGGTCGCCCTAGGGTATGGCTACACCTTC.